The 21 T cell receptor beta chains below were found in one sample sequenced in a study of Ad26.COV2.S vaccination and SARS-CoV-2 variants (dated by TCRdb to 2020 to 2022). The intended sense of this specimen's treatment or condition label: over 15 received Ad26.COV2.S at low or high dose, single or two shots; several received placebo; per-sample allocation not given. Repertoires of vaccine and placebo recipients were sequenced from samples taken on day 63 after the first injection. The receptor library was made with the immunoSEQ multiplex PCR assay. Drawn from immuneACCESS, this table holds only the in-frame rearrangements with V and J called that TCRdb kept. Clones are partly lost; checked studies trace under half to an unresolved V gene and leave the rest unexplained. In this sample the table shows about 680,000 clones, 70% to 90% of which occur a single time. The ten largest account for about 1.5% of the sample.

The sequences come from peripheral blood, collected in a trial of Ad26.COV2.S vaccine versus placebo. These receptors came from a person aged 18-60 years who received the Ad26.COV2.S COVID-19 vaccine or a placebo.

The genes are TRBV4-1 and TRBJ1-5; D ambiguous. V lost 1 base to trimming and J lost 7 bases, with 14 bases between them. Germline CDR1 reads MGHRA; CDR2 reads YSYEKL. The CDR3 consists of 15 residues. CDR3 DNA: TGCGCCAGCAGCCAAGGAGGGTCTACTGGACAGCCCCAGCATTTT. Translation gives CASSQGGSTGQPQHF.

The rearrangement joins TRBV13 to TRBJ1-1; tentative D call: TRBD1 (5 bases). The CDR3 sequence is 15 residues long. CDR1 is PRHDT and CDR2 is FYEKMQ in the germline V gene (reference sequence). Trimming cost V 5 bases and J 0 bases, with 13 bases left between them. CDR3 residues: CASSTGRAVNTEAFF. In DNA form, the CDR3 reads TGTGCCAGCAGCACGGGACGGGCGGTGAACACTGAAGCTTTCTTT.

CDR3 protein: CASSQREWTGELFF. CDR3 coding DNA: TGCGCCAGCAGCCAGCGGGAGTGGACCGGGGAGCTGTTTTTT. The chain recombines TRBV5-1 with TRBJ2-2; TRBD2 matches at 8 bases. Per germline, CDR1 SGHRS and CDR2 YFSETQ. Losses at the gene ends were 4 bases for V and 5 bases for J; bases not matched to a gene: 4. This CDR3 region has 14 residues.

The chain combines TRBV7-2 with TRBJ2-7; 7 bases line up with TRBD1. Germline assignment: CDR1 SGHTA and CDR2 FQGNSA. V shed 4 bases, J shed 3 bases, and the junction held 9 bases outside the gene matches. The CDR3 length is 15 residues. In DNA form, the CDR3 reads TGTGCCAGCAGCTCCGCCGGGACAGAGCTCTACGAGCAGTACTTC. Translation gives CASSSAGTELYEQYF.

This chain connects TRBV19 to TRBJ1-2; the D is unclear. The CDR3 consists of 16 residues. Germline-derived CDR1 and CDR2 are LNHDA and SQIVND (reference sequence). The germline V and J ends were trimmed by 6 bases and 2 bases, with 19 bases remaining between them. CDR3 sequence: CASSPTRLGKNYGYTF. Written as DNA, the CDR3 is TGTGCCAGTAGCCCGACCCGACTTGGGAAAAACTATGGCTACACCTTC.

This clone occurred a few times. The chain joins TRBV18 to TRBJ2-1; 8 nucleotides align to TRBD2. CDR1 is KGHSH and CDR2 is LQKENI in the germline V gene. Unmatched junction bases numbered 5, after V lost 3 bases and J lost 4 bases. The CDR3 has 15 residues. The CDR3 DNA reads TGTGCCAGCTCACCGGGACTAGAGTGGTACAATGAGCAGTTCTTC. Residues: CASSPGLEWYNEQFF.

This chain links TRBV18 with TRBJ2-3; D may be TRBD1 (6 bases). Germline CDR1 reads KGHSH; CDR2 reads LQKENI. With 2 bases removed from V and 4 bases from J, the gap between germline ends came to 13 bases. CDR3 length: 15 amino acids. The CDR3 sequence is CASSPDQGPPDTQYF. CDR3 in DNA: TGTGCCAGCTCACCAGATCAGGGGCCCCCAGATACGCAGTATTTT.

This clone has a single count. The V and J genes are TRBV4-1 and TRBJ1-1; D is unresolved. CDR1 is MGHRA and CDR2 is YSYEKL in the germline V gene. This CDR3 has 14 amino acids. V dropped 4 bases and J dropped 5 bases, with 14 bases sitting between them. This CDR3 is CASSLVGPGTEAFF. The CDR3 coding sequence is TGCGCCAGCAGCCTCGTCGGTCCTGGGACTGAAGCTTTCTTT.

The gene calls are TRBV7-2 and TRBJ2-3; 14 bases agree with TRBD2. The CDR3 spans 15 residues. Germline V CDR1 and CDR2: SGHTA, FQGNSA. Trimming removed 5 bases from V and 11 bases from J; junction bases left unmatched: 9. CDR3 bases: TGTGCCAGCAGCGTCGGGACTAGCGGGGGCCGGGAGCAGTATTTT. This gives the protein CASSVGTSGGREQYF.

CDR3 in DNA: TGTGCCAGCAGCTGGACAGGGGGGAATCAGCCCCAGCATTTT. This sequence encodes CASSWTGGNQPQHF. The gene calls are TRBV5-8 and TRBJ1-5, with TRBD1 identical over 10 bases. Germline V gene lookup returns CDR1 SGHTS and CDR2 YDEGEE. This CDR3 contains 14 residues. V lost 3 bases and J lost 4; bases outside the gene matches: 1.

The chain has TRBV5-6 and TRBJ1-5, with D unclear. The CDR3 length is 16 residues. V shed 0 bases and J shed 4 bases, with 14 bases lying between them. The germline CDR1 and CDR2 sequences are SGHDT and YYEEEE. This chain's CDR3 is CASSLGWDPQNQPQHF. The CDR3 bases are TGTGCCAGCAGCTTGGGGTGGGATCCCCAAAATCAGCCCCAGCATTTT.

The rearrangement joins TRBV24-1 to TRBJ2-7; 7 nucleotides match TRBD2. This CDR3 contains 15 residues. J lost 0 bases, V lost 6 bases, and 7 bases had no gene match. In germline, CDR1 is KGHDR, CDR2 SFDVKD. The CDR3 DNA sequence: TGTGCCACCAGTAGCAGCGGGACCGCCTCCTACGAGCAGTACTTC. This sequence encodes CATSSSGTASYEQYF.

The chain joins TRBV7-8 to TRBJ1-1; tentative D call: TRBD1 (6 bases). The CDR3 covers 15 residues. Looked up from germline, CDR1 is SGHVS and CDR2 is FQNEAQ. Trimming cost V 5 bases and J 0 bases, with 13 bases left between them. CDR3 residues: CASSPYRTVNTEAFF. The CDR3 DNA reads TGTGCCAGCAGCCCATACCGGACAGTGAACACTGAAGCTTTCTTT. The full variable domain, rest sourced from reference TRBV7-8 and TRBJ1-1, is GAGVSQSPRYKVAKRGQDVALRCDPISGHVSLFWYQQALGQGPEFLTYFQNEAQLDKSGLPSDRFFAERPEGSVSTLKIQRTQQEDSAVYLCASSPYRTVNTEAFFGQGTRLTVV.

The V and J genes are TRBV7-2 and TRBJ2-2; no reliable D call. V lost 5 bases to trimming and J lost 4 bases, with 11 bases between them. This CDR3 has 14 amino acids. CDR1 is SGHTA and CDR2 is FQGNSA in the germline V gene. The CDR3, as DNA: TGTGCCAGCAGCCCAGTTGTGCGCACCGGGGAGCTGTTTTTT. As protein: CASSPVVRTGELFF.

The chain recombines TRBV19 with TRBJ2-7; D tentatively fits TRBD1 or TRBD2 (5 bases each). The CDR3 is 15 amino acids. V gave up 1 base and J gave up 2 bases, with 12 bases separating them. Looked up from germline, CDR1 is LNHDA and CDR2 is SQIVND (reference sequence). CDR3 in DNA: TGTGCCAGTAGTATAGTTTGGGGGAATGCCTACGAGCAGTACTTC. This sequence encodes CASSIVWGNAYEQYF.

V is TRBV11-2 and J is TRBJ2-7; TRBD1 aligns across 10 bases. Germline V gene data show CDR1 as SGHAT and CDR2 as FQNNGV. The CDR3 is 14 amino acids. V was clipped by 4 bases and J by 5 bases; unmatched bases: 5. The CDR3 region has the DNA TGTGCCAGCAGCTCGGCGGGACAGGGGAACGAGCAGTACTTC. It translates to CASSSAGQGNEQYF. Full variable domain (outside the CDR3, taken from reference TRBV11-2 and TRBJ2-7): EAGVAQSPRYKIIEKRQSVAFWCNPISGHATLYWYQQILGQGPKLLIQFQNNGVVDDSQLPKDRFSAERLKGVDSTLKIQPAKLEDSAVYLCASSSAGQGNEQYFGPGTRLTVT.

The chain recombines TRBV7-2 with TRBJ2-7, with D unresolved. Trimming cost V 5 bases and J 2 bases, with 16 bases left between them. Germline assignment: CDR1 SGHTA and CDR2 FQGNSA. The length of the CDR3 is 15 residues. CDR3 in amino acids: CASSPTAEPTYEQYF. As DNA, the CDR3 is TGTGCCAGCAGCCCGACGGCGGAGCCCACCTACGAGCAGTACTTC.

The V gene is TRBV27, the J gene TRBJ2-7, with TRBD1 matching 10 bases. V dropped 3 bases and J dropped 7; count of bases not matched to a gene: 3. The CDR3 spans 13 residues. CDR1 and CDR2 from the germline V gene are MNHEY and SMNVEV (reference sequence). In nucleotides, the CDR3 is TGTGCCAGCAGTTTTGGGGACAGGGGTGAGCAGTACTTC. Translating it yields CASSFGDRGEQYF.

The rearrangement uses TRBV15 and TRBJ1-1; tentatively, D is TRBD1 (5 bases). Trimming cost V 1 base and J 1 base, with 16 bases left between them. The CDR3 has 17 amino acids. Germline CDR1 reads LNHNV; CDR2 reads YYDKDF (reference sequence). CDR3 sequence (DNA): TGTGCCACCAGCAGAGGATCGGGGGAGTTTAGGAACACTGAAGCTTTCTTT. Its protein is CATSRGSGEFRNTEAFF.

The chain links TRBV30 to TRBJ1-5; the D is unclear. V dropped 1 base and J dropped 1 base, with 20 bases sitting between them. There are 18 residues in the CDR3. Germline V gene data show CDR1 as GTSNPN and CDR2 as SVGIG (reference sequence). The CDR3 bases are TGTGCCTGGAGTGCTCCGGAGGGCGGCTGGTTAAGCAATCAGCCCCAGCATTTT. Translation: CAWSAPEGGWLSNQPQHF. Variable domain in full (rest from reference TRBV30 and TRBJ1-5): SQTIHQWPATLVQPVGSPLSLECTVEGTSNPNLYWYRQAAGRGLQLLFYSVGIGQISSEVPQNLSASRPQDRQFILSSKKLLLSDSGFYLCAWSAPEGGWLSNQPQHFGDGTRLSIL.

CDR3 protein: CASSLDSRSGWSTDTQYF. In DNA, the CDR3 is TGTGCCAGCAGCTTAGACAGCAGGTCCGGGTGGAGCACAGATACGCAGTATTTT. The rearrangement joins TRBV13 to TRBJ2-3; D gene ambiguous. CDR3 length: 18 amino acids. Trimming took 1 base from V and 0 from J, leaving 17 bases between them. Germline V gene data show CDR1 as PRHDT and CDR2 as FYEKMQ (reference sequence).